The 2 T cell receptor beta chains in this list originate from one sample, sequenced in a study of blood T cell repertoires in COVID-19. Sequencing was performed with immunoSEQ multiplex PCR; in TCRdb, only in-frame clones are kept and a portion is missing. This table has approximately 50,000 clones, about four fifths appearing once. Material: peripheral blood. Receptors were obtained from a man in his sixties or seventies with active COVID-19.

The chain links TRBV5-1 to TRBJ2-1; 9 bases agree with TRBD2. J was trimmed by 6 bases and V by 0 bases; bases with no gene match: 4. The CDR3 is 15 residues long. The germline CDR1 and CDR2 sequences are SGHRS and YFSETQ. CDR3 in amino acids: CASSLDASGVNEQFF. The CDR3 coding sequence is TGCGCCAGCAGCTTGGACGCTAGCGGGGTCAATGAGCAGTTCTTC.

The rearrangement uses TRBV19 and TRBJ2-2, with D possibly being TRBD2 (6 bases). There are 14 residues in the CDR3. V lost 10 bases to trimming and J lost 3 bases, with 15 bases between them. The germline V gene has CDR1 LNHDA and CDR2 SQIVND (reference sequence). The CDR3 bases are TGTGCCACCCTAAGCCGGGAGCACACCGGGGAGCTGTTTTTT. Translated: CATLSREHTGELFF. Combining the CDR3 with reference TRBV19 and TRBJ2-2 gives the whole variable domain DGGITQSPKYLFRKEGQNVTLSCEQNLNHDAMYWYRQDPGQGLRLIYYSQIVNDFQKGDIAEGYSVSREKKESFPLTVTSAQKNPTAFYLCATLSREHTGELFFGEGSRLTVL.